This TCR beta chain was found in a study of shared clonotypes between healthy human individuals. Study results and limitations: Since donors were few, the genetic and exposure-history diversity represented was limited.

This clone was detected once. Its antigen is currently unknown. Sequencing was performed on unsorted PBMC DNA using ten immunoSEQ deep assay plates. The method was immunoSEQ multiplex PCR; TCRdb's version includes in-frame clones alone and lacks a portion of them. The sample shows 450,000 to 650,000 clones, about 80% of them seen only once. The CDR3 spans 15 residues. Germline V gene lookup returns CDR1 MRHNA and CDR2 SNTAGT. V trimming: 6 bases; J trimming: 1 base; junction bases outside the gene matches: 8. Sequencing was carried out using PBMCs. The sequence was obtained from a woman between 40 and 50 years old in good health. Some clones in this sample may be carry-over from other donors' samples. The V and J genes are TRBV6-4 and TRBJ2-5; 7 nucleotides align to TRBD1. CDR3 loop: CASSPTTGAQETQYF. The CDR3, as DNA: TGTGCCAGCAGCCCCACAACAGGGGCCCAAGAGACCCAGTACTTC.